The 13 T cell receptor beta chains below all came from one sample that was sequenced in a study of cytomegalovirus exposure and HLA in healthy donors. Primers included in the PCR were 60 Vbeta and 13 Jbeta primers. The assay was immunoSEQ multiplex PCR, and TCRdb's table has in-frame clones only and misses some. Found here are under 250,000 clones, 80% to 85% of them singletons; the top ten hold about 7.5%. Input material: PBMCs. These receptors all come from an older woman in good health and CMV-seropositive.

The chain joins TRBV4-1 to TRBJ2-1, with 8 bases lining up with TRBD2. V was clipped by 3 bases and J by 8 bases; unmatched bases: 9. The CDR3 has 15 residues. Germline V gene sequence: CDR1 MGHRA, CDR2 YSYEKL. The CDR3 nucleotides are TGCGCCAGCAGCCACCCGGGAGGGCAGTCAGATGAGCAGTTCTTC. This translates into CASSHPGGQSDEQFF.

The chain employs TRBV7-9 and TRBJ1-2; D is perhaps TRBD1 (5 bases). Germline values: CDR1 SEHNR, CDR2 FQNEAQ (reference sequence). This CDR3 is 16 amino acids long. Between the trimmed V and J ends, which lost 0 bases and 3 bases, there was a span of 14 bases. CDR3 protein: CASSLALGEGDYGYTF. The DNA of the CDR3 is TGTGCCAGCAGCTTAGCGCTAGGGGAAGGAGACTATGGCTACACCTTC.

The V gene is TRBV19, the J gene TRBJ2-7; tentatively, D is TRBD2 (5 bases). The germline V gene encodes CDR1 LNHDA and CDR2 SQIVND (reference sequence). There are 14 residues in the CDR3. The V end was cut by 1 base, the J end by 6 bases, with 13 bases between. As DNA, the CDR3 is TGTGCCAGTAGTATAGGCCAGGTTGGAGGCGAGCAGTACTTC. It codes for CASSIGQVGGEQYF. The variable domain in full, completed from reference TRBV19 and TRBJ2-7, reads DGGITQSPKYLFRKEGQNVTLSCEQNLNHDAMYWYRQDPGQGLRLIYYSQIVNDFQKGDIAEGYSVSREKKESFPLTVTSAQKNPTAFYLCASSIGQVGGEQYFGPGTRLTVT.

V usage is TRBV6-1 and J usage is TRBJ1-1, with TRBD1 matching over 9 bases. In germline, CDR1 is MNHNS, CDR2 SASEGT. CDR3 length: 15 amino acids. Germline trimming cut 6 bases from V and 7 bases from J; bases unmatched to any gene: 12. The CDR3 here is CASRDYRGRLGEAFF. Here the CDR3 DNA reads TGTGCCAGCAGGGACTACAGGGGGCGGCTCGGTGAAGCTTTCTTT.

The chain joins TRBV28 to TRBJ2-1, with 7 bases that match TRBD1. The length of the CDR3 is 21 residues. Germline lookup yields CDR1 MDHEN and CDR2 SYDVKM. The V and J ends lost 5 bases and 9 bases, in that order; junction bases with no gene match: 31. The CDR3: CASSSRFEGAKGGRYSGEQFF. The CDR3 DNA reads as TGTGCCAGCAGTAGTCGCTTTGAGGGGGCTAAAGGGGGAAGATATAGTGGTGAGCAGTTCTTC.

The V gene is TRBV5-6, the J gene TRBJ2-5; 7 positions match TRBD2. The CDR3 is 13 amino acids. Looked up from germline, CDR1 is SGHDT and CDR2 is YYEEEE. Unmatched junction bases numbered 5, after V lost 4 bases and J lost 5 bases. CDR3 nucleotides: TGTGCCAGCAGCCCCCCAGCGGGGGAGACCCAGTACTTC. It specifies CASSPPAGETQYF.

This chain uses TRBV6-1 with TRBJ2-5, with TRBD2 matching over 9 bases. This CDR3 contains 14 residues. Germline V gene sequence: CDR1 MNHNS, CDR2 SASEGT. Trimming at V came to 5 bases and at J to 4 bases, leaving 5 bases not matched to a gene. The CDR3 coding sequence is TGTGCCAGCAGTATGACTAGCGGCTTAGAGACCCAGTACTTC. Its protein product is CASSMTSGLETQYF.

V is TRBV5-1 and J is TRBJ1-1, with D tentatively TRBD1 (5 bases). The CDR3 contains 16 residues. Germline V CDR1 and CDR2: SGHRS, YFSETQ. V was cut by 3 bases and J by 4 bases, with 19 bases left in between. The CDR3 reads CASSWRGSGDGTEAFF. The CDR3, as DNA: TGCGCCAGCAGCTGGAGGGGTTCCGGTGACGGCACTGAAGCTTTCTTT.

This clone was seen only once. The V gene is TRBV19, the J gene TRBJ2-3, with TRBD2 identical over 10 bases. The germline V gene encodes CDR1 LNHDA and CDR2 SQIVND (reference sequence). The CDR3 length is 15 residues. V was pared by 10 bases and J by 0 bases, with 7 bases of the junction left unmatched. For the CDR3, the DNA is TGTGCCATTTCGACTAGCGGGCTTAGCACAGATACGCAGTATTTT. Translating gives CAISTSGLSTDTQYF.

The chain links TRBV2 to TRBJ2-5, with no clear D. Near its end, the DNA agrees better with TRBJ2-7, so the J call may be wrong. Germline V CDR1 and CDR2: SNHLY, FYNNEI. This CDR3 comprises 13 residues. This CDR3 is CASTLAVSYEQYF. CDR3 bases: TGTGCCAGCACCTTGGCGGTCTCCTACGAGCAGTACTTC.

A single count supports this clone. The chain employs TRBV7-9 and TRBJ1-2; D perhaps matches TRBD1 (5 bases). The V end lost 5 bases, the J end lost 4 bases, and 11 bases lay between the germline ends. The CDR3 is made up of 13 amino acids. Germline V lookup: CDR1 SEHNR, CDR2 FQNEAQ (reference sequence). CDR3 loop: CASSQAGGYGYTF. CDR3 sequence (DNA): TGTGCCAGCAGCCAAGCGGGGGGCTATGGCTACACCTTC.

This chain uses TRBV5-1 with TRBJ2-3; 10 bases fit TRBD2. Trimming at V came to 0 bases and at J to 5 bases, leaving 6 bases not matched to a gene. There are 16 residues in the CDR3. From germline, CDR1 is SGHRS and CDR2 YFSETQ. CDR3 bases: TGCGCCAGCAGCTTGGGAGTTAGCGGGAGGCTAGATACGCAGTATTTT. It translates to CASSLGVSGRLDTQYF.

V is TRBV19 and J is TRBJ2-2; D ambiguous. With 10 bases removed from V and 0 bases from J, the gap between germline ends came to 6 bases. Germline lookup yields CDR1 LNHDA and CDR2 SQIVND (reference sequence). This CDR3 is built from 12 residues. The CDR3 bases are TGTGCCATTTTCACGAACACCGGGGAGCTGTTTTTT. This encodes CAIFTNTGELFF.